This passage covers 11 T cell receptor beta chains from one sample sequenced in a study of T cells in Graves' hyperthyroidism and ophthalmopathy. What was amplified from RNA transcripts were TCR beta CDR3 regions. Researchers ran a first-round RT-PCR on the TCR CDR3 using the HTBI primer set. Via MiXCR, TCRdb re-called the multiplex PCR reads, giving one row per CDR3 protein. The repertoire holds fewer than 450,000 distinct CDR3 sequences, with about a fifth as singletons. Sequencing input: blood. These receptors were collected from a man between 18 and 35 years old with Graves' ophthalmopathy.

This clonotype was seen more than once but under ten times. The chain combines TRBV5-6 with TRBJ2-3, with 12 nucleotides matching TRBD2. In germline, CDR1 is SGHDT, CDR2 YYEEEE. This CDR3 region has 16 residues. V dropped 4 bases and J dropped 2; count of bases not matched to a gene: 5. CDR3 nucleotide sequence: TGTGCCAGCAGCAACGGACTAGCGGGGCCCACAGATACGCAGTATTTT. This gives the protein CASSNGLAGPTDTQYF.

This clonotype has a count of ten or more. The V gene is TRBV7-3, the J gene TRBJ1-1; no definite D call. Germline loops: CDR1 SGHTA, CDR2 FQGTGA. V was trimmed by 5 bases and J by 2 bases, leaving 9 bases between them. The CDR3 totals 13 residues. The CDR3 DNA follows: TGTGCCAGCAGCCGCGTCTCTAACACTGAAGCTTTCTTT. It is translated as CASSRVSNTEAFF.

With regard to this clonotype: A much more abundant neighbour one base away suggests this may be a read error. This chain connects TRBV27 to TRBJ1-5, with TRBD1 matching 8 bases. This CDR3 has 16 residues. V trimming: 7 bases; J trimming: 6 bases; junction bases outside the gene matches: 14. Germline CDR1 reads MNHEY; CDR2 reads SMNVEV (reference sequence). The CDR3 loop reads CASMEVGAGGFQPQHF. The CDR3 region has the DNA TGTGCCAGCATGGAGGTAGGGGCAGGGGGCTTTCAGCCCCAGCATTTT.

V is TRBV3-1 and J is TRBJ1-6; 8 bases agree with TRBD1. The CDR3 is 15 residues long. Germline V lookup: CDR1 LGHDT, CDR2 YNNKEL (reference sequence). The V and J ends lost 5 bases and 7 bases, in that order; junction bases with no gene match: 7. The CDR3 reads CASSMGTGLNSPLHF. CDR3 sequence (DNA): TGTGCCAGCAGCATGGGGACAGGCCTAAATTCACCCCTCCACTTT.

This clonotype occurred a few times. The V and J genes are TRBV5-8 and TRBJ1-5; D uncertain. This CDR3 is 16 amino acids long. CDR1 SGHTS and CDR2 YDEGEE come from the germline V gene. V was shortened by 0 bases and J by 0 bases, with 10 bases between the two germline ends. CDR3 loop: CASSLALRNSNQPQHF. The CDR3 coding sequence is TGTGCCAGCAGCTTGGCCCTGAGAAATAGCAATCAGCCCCAGCATTTT.

This clonotype turned up a few times. One base away lies a much larger clone, so this may be a sequencing read error. The chain couples TRBV7-9 to TRBJ2-1, with 11 bases identical to TRBD2. This CDR3 spans 15 amino acids. The ends lost 5 bases at V and 9 bases at J; junction bases unmatched: 9. The V gene's germline CDR1 is SEHNR and CDR2 FQNEAQ (reference sequence). The CDR3: CASSPASGGRGEQFF. CDR3 in DNA: TGTGCCAGCAGCCCGGCTAGCGGGGGGCGGGGTGAGCAGTTCTTC.

This clonotype was recorded many times. The chain carries TRBV12-3 or TRBV12-4 and TRBJ1-2; D remains ambiguous. CDR3 length equals 12 residues. The V and J ends lost 6 bases and 8 bases respectively, with 13 bases between them. The CDR3 loop reads CASSLQSTGYTF. In DNA form, the CDR3 reads TGTGCCAGCAGCCTTCAGTCCACGGGCTACACCTTC.

This clonotype was counted ten times or more. As DNA, the CDR3 is TGTGCCATCAGTCTGGGACTTTCCGAGACCCAGTACTTC. This codes for CAISLGLSETQYF. V usage is TRBV10-3 and J usage is TRBJ2-5, with D perhaps matching TRBD2 (6 bases). Germline-derived CDR1 and CDR2 are ENHRY and SYGVKD. The CDR3 runs to 13 residues. The germline V and J ends were trimmed by 5 bases and 5 bases, with 12 bases remaining between them.

The chain has TRBV28 and TRBJ2-1; 9 nucleotides agree with TRBD1. Germline loops: CDR1 MDHEN, CDR2 SYDVKM. The length of the CDR3 is 19 residues. The trim removed 2 bases at V and 0 bases at J, leaving 11 bases unmatched. The CDR3 loop reads CASSLIGLGTGSSYNEQFF. The CDR3 coding sequence is TGTGCCAGCAGTTTAATAGGGTTGGGGACAGGGAGCTCCTACAATGAGCAGTTCTTC.

In this sample, this clonotype turned up a few times. The chain joins TRBV6-1 to TRBJ1-5, with 9 bases identical to TRBD1. The CDR3 contains 15 residues. The germline V gene has CDR1 MNHNS and CDR2 SASEGT. J was trimmed by 7 bases and V by 2 bases; bases with no gene match: 6. DNA for the CDR3: TGTGCCAGCAGTGAACAGGGGACAGGGAGGCAGCCCCAGCATTTT. Its protein product is CASSEQGTGRQPQHF.

This chain connects TRBV6-5 to TRBJ1-4; 8 positions agree with TRBD1. Germline V gives CDR1 MNHEY, CDR2 SVGAGI. This CDR3 spans 15 amino acids. V shed 0 bases and J 10 bases; nucleotides not matched to a gene: 7. The CDR3 DNA reads TGTGCCAGCAGTTACTCGGACAGGGTTGCCGGAAAACTGTTTTTT. Protein product: CASSYSDRVAGKLFF.